A selection of T cell receptor beta chains follows, all from one sample in a study of CD8 T cells in Susac syndrome. TCRdb ran MiXCR on the immunoSEQ multiplex PCR reads and lists one entry per CDR3 protein. The sample lists 200,000 or so distinct CDR3 sequences; 90% to 95% were seen once. Sequencing was performed on CD4+ T cells from PBMCs. The receptors stem from a human donor with multiple sclerosis. Each CDR3 is given with its conserved first and last residue. A D gene is named only where the DNA matches it firmly.

D: TRBD1
V: TRBV29-1
J: TRBJ2-3
CDR3: CSVVAQGASDTQYF

D: .
V: TRBV20-1
J: TRBJ2-7
CDR3: CSAATPQMEQYF

D: TRBD1
V: TRBV12-3/TRBV12-4
J: TRBJ2-3
CDR3: CASSLEGAGLRDTQYF

D: TRBD1
V: TRBV30
J: TRBJ1-1
CDR3: CAWSRQGKGEAFF

D: .
V: TRBV29-1
J: TRBJ2-1
CDR3: CSVERDLVVNEQFF

D: .
V: TRBV30
J: TRBJ2-3
CDR3: CAWSINSVGTDTQYF

D: .
V: TRBV5-1
J: TRBJ2-7
CDR3: CASSLRSSGSSYEQYF

D: .
V: TRBV9
J: TRBJ2-5
CDR3: CASSGTGTRQETQYF

D: .
V: TRBV28
J: TRBJ1-2
CDR3: CASRDYTPNYGYTF

D: .
V: TRBV7-9
J: TRBJ1-4
CDR3: CASSWGSGGVEKLFF

D: .
V: TRBV9
J: TRBJ1-2
CDR3: CASSTRYGYTF

D: .
V: TRBV3-1
J: TRBJ1-2
CDR3: CASSARDARGYTF

D: .
V: TRBV20-1
J: TRBJ2-7
CDR3: CSAGVLSTYEQYF

D: TRBD1
V: TRBV24-1
J: TRBJ2-1
CDR3: CATTSDRGPNEQFF

D: TRBD1
V: TRBV12-3/TRBV12-4
J: TRBJ1-1
CDR3: CASSRQGANTEAFF

D: .
V: TRBV9
J: TRBJ1-6
CDR3: CASSPSTPSSYNSPLHF

D: .
V: TRBV12-3/TRBV12-4
J: TRBJ1-6
CDR3: CASGQENSPLHF

D: .
V: TRBV18
J: TRBJ1-4
CDR3: CASSRTLEGEKLFF

D: TRBD1
V: TRBV29-1
J: TRBJ1-5
CDR3: CSSGTGVNQPQHF

D: TRBD2
V: TRBV10-3
J: TRBJ2-7
CDR3: CAISEQAGQGPMYEQYF

D: TRBD1
V: TRBV12-3/TRBV12-4
J: TRBJ1-2
CDR3: CASRGSGTARSNYGYTF

D: .
V: TRBV24-1
J: TRBJ1-5
CDR3: CATSDSPHSNQPQHF

D: .
V: TRBV5-1
J: TRBJ2-2
CDR3: CASSFNTGTGELFF

D: .
V: TRBV30
J: TRBJ2-7
CDR3: CAWSVWRKSSYEQYF

D: .
V: TRBV24-1
J: TRBJ2-5
CDR3: CATIRGTEETQYF

D: .
V: TRBV7-2
J: TRBJ1-1
CDR3: CASSLGRANTEAFF

D: .
V: TRBV6-5
J: TRBJ2-7
CDR3: CASVGQMGYEQYF